This T cell receptor beta chain derives from a study of tumor and adjacent non-tumor tissue in lung cancer. The wider study: The patients, approximately nine men and 4 to 6 women, were about 31 to 76 with stage I to III disease.

This CDR3 has 16 residues. J was trimmed by 5 bases and V by 5 bases; bases with no gene match: 8. The germline V gene has CDR1 SGHAT and CDR2 FQDESV (reference sequence). On this clonotype itself: What it recognizes is unknown.

RNA was extracted from bulk tissue without any cell sorting. Newly diagnosed lung cancer patients had thoracic surgery in China, August–late 2014, without prior chemotherapy. Three rounds of nested PCR, following a modified ARM-PCR protocol, produced the TCRbeta library. In TCRdb, the multiplex PCR reads were re-called with MiXCR into one record per CDR3 protein. The data hold around 210,000 distinct CDR3 sequences, with less than 80% observed a single time. The study's findings and limits: Tumor TCR diversity, when higher, was linked to shorter survival.

This chain uses TRBV11-1 with TRBJ2-7; 14 bases match TRBD2. The sequencing sample was made of lung tumor tissue. The sequence came from a man in his 60s with non-small cell lung cancer. The CDR3 DNA reads as TGTGCCAGCAGCACGAGGACTAGCGGGGGGTCACACGAGCAGTACTTC. It translates to CASSTRTSGGSHEQYF.